The sequence of this T cell receptor (beta chain) was determined in a study of cytomegalovirus exposure and HLA in healthy donors. As regards this clone: Its antigen remains unknown.

The CDR3 is 14 amino acids. The V gene end was trimmed by 3 bases and the J gene end by 6 bases; junction bases not matched to a gene: 3. In germline, CDR1 is KGHSH, CDR2 LQKENI. General observations from the study: Listed as cytomegalovirus-associated were roughly 180 TCR beta chains. In a later analysis, CMV-associated beta chains were mostly HLA-associated, it appeared.

A multiplex PCR was run with 60 Vbeta primers and 13 Jbeta primers. Using immunoSEQ multiplex PCR, the repertoire was profiled, and TCRdb retains in-frame clones only, with some absent. The repertoire has about 210,000 clones, around 79% of them found once; the top ten carry 1.5% to 2%. The receptor was derived from a male donor in good health and CMV-seronegative. Input material: PBMCs. The rearrangement links TRBV18 to TRBJ1-3; 9 bases fit TRBD1. In nucleotides, the CDR3 is TGTGCCAGCTCACCGACAGGGGGACAAAACACCATATATTTT. Its protein is CASSPTGGQNTIYF.